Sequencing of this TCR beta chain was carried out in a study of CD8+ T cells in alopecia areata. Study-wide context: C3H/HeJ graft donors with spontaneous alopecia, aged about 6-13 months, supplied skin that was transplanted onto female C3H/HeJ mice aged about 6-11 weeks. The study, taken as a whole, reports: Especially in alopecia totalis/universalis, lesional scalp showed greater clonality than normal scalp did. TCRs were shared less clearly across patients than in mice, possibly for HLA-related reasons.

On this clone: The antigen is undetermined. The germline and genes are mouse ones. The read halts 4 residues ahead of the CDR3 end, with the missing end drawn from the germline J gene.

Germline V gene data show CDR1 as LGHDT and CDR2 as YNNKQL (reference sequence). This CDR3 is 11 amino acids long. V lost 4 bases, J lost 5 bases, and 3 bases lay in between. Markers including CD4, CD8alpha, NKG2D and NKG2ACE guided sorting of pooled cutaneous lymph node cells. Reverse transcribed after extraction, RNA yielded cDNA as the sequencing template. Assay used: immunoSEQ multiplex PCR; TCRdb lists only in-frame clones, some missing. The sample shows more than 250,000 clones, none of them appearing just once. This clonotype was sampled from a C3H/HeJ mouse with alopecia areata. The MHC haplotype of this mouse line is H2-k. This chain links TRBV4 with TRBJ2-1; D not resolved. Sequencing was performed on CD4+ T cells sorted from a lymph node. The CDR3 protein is CASSSNAEQFF. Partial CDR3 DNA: TGTGCCAGCAGCTCAAATGCT.